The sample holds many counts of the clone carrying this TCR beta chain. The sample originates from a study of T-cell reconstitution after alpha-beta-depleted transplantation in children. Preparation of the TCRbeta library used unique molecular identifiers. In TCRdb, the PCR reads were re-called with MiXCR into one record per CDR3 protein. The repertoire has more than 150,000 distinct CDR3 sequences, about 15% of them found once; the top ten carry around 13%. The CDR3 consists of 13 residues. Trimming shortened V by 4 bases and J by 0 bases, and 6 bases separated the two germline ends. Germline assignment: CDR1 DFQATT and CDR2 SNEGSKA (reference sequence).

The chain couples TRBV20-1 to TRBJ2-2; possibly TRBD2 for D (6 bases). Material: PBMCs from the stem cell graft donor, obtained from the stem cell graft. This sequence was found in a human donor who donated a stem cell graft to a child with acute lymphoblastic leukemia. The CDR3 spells CSATSANTGELFF. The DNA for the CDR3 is TGCAGTGCTACTAGCGCGAACACCGGGGAGCTGTTTTTT.